A single sample is the source of the 24 T cell receptor beta chains below, sequenced in a study of CD8 T cells in Susac syndrome. RNA in amounts of about 0.5 to 1 ug was reverse transcribed with random hexamers. Each CDR3 protein gets one entry after TCRdb re-called the immunoSEQ multiplex PCR reads with MiXCR. The table lists a few hundred thousand distinct CDR3 sequences, 95% of them singletons. Sequenced material: CD4+ T cells from PBMCs. These receptors originate from a human donor with multiple sclerosis.

The V gene is TRBV3-1, the J gene TRBJ1-2, with a weak D call TRBD1 (5 bases). V was trimmed by 3 bases and J by 6 bases, leaving 11 bases between them. Germline V gives CDR1 LGHDT, CDR2 YNNKEL (reference sequence). The CDR3 is 13 amino acids. The CDR3 protein is CASSHRAGDGYTF. In DNA, the CDR3 is TGTGCCAGCAGCCACAGGGCTGGCGATGGCTACACCTTC.

The chain couples TRBV29-1 to TRBJ2-3, with 14 nucleotides matching TRBD2. The CDR3 length is 17 residues. V lost 7 bases, J lost 3 bases, and 12 bases stayed unmatched. In germline, CDR1 is SQVTM, CDR2 ANQGSEA. This CDR3 reads CSGRGVGTSGRTDTQYF. CDR3 nucleotide sequence: TGCAGCGGACGCGGGGTCGGGACTAGCGGGAGAACAGATACGCAGTATTTT.

Here the CDR3 reads CSARTLASPTDGYTF. DNA for the CDR3: TGCAGTGCTAGAACCCTGGCCTCACCGACAGATGGCTACACCTTC. The gene calls are TRBV20-1 and TRBJ1-2; tentative D call: TRBD1 (5 bases). The CDR3 spans 15 residues. Germline lookup yields CDR1 DFQATT and CDR2 SNEGSKA (reference sequence). Trimming stripped 2 bases from V and 6 bases from J, with 19 bases between.

The chain combines TRBV29-1 with TRBJ1-1, with D uncertain. Germline V gene lookup returns CDR1 SQVTM and CDR2 ANQGSEA. The length of the CDR3 is 12 residues. Trimming shortened V by 0 bases and J by 6 bases, and 8 bases separated the two germline ends. CDR3 sequence reads: CSVEDIRPEAFF. CDR3 DNA: TGCAGCGTTGAAGATATCCGGCCTGAAGCTTTCTTT.

Points on this clonotype: The CDR3 does not end in the conserved phenylalanine or tryptophan, so this is likely a read error. The genes are TRBV11-2 and TRBJ2-5; D remains unclear. The end of the DNA is better explained by TRBJ2-7, so the J call may be wrong. Germline CDR1 reads SGHAT; CDR2 reads FQNNGV. This CDR3 is 13 amino acids long. The CDR3: CASSFHLSSEQYL. CDR3 in DNA: TGTGCCAGCAGCTTTCACCTATCCAGCGAGCAGTACCTC.

The V and J genes are TRBV29-1 and TRBJ2-6; D is possibly TRBD2 (6 bases). This CDR3 region has 17 residues. Germline V gene lookup returns CDR1 SQVTM and CDR2 ANQGSEA. V was pared by 6 bases and J by 0 bases, with 18 bases between. CDR3 region: CSVAGRQPDSGANVLTF. The CDR3 bases are TGCAGCGTCGCGGGGCGACAGCCTGACTCTGGGGCCAACGTCCTGACTTTC.

The V and J genes are TRBV30 and TRBJ2-7, with D possibly matching TRBD1 (5 bases). Germline-derived CDR1 and CDR2 are GTSNPN and SVGIG (reference sequence). The CDR3 loop spans 12 amino acids. V was cut by 1 base and J by 4 bases, with 8 bases left in between. CDR3 coding DNA: TGTGCCTGGAGTGCAGGGATGTACGAGCAGTACTTC. This translates into CAWSAGMYEQYF. Using reference TRBV30 and TRBJ2-7 for the parts outside the CDR3, the full variable domain is SQTIHQWPATLVQPVGSPLSLECTVEGTSNPNLYWYRQAAGRGLQLLFYSVGIGQISSEVPQNLSASRPQDRQFILSSKKLLLSDSGFYLCAWSAGMYEQYFGPGTRLTVT.

This clonotype was picked up a small number of times. The V and J genes are TRBV5-6 and TRBJ1-3; TRBD1 might be the D (5 bases). V gave up 1 base and J gave up 2 bases, with 13 bases separating them. The CDR3 has 16 residues. Germline CDR1 reads SGHDT; CDR2 reads YYEEEE. The DNA for the CDR3 is TGTGCCAGCAGCTTGATCGGGGGTAAAACTGGAAACACCATATATTTT. This codes for CASSLIGGKTGNTIYF.

V is TRBV18 and J is TRBJ2-7, with D tentatively TRBD2 (5 bases). The germline V gene has CDR1 KGHSH and CDR2 LQKENI. Trimming pared 3 bases from V and 3 bases from J, leaving 15 bases between. The CDR3 covers 15 residues. CDR3 sequence: CASSPAGPRSYEQYF. The CDR3 DNA reads as TGTGCCAGCTCACCCGCGGGCCCGAGGAGCTACGAGCAGTACTTC.

The V gene is TRBV30, the J gene TRBJ2-5, with 7 bases that match TRBD1. The junction had 1 base not matched to a gene; V was cut back by 3 bases and J by 3 bases. The CDR3 is made up of 12 amino acids. The germline CDR1 and CDR2 sequences are GTSNPN and SVGIG (reference sequence). The DNA of the CDR3 is TGTGCCTGGAGAACAGGGGAAGAGACCCAGTACTTC. Amino acids: CAWRTGEETQYF.

V gene TRBV10-3 combines with J gene TRBJ2-7, with TRBD2 matching 10 bases. CDR3 length: 13 amino acids. Unmatched junction bases numbered 4, after V lost 8 bases and J lost 3 bases. Germline V lookup: CDR1 ENHRY, CDR2 SYGVKD. CDR3 sequence: CAIGTSVVYEQYF. CDR3 DNA sequence: TGTGCCATCGGGACTAGCGTAGTCTACGAGCAGTACTTC.

J is TRBJ1-1 and V is TRBV29-1; D may be TRBD1 (5 bases). The CDR3 length is 13 residues. Deletions cut 5 bases from V and 2 bases from J, with 12 bases between. The germline gives CDR1 SQVTM, CDR2 ANQGSEA. For the CDR3, the DNA is TGCAGCGTTCAGACAGCCCAAAACACTGAAGCTTTCTTT. Translation gives CSVQTAQNTEAFF.

The chain couples TRBV9 to TRBJ2-5; 9 nucleotides align to TRBD1. This CDR3 is 17 amino acids long. CDR1 SGDLS and CDR2 YYNGEE come from the germline V gene. With V trimmed by 4 bases and J by 0 bases, 10 bases remained unmatched. The CDR3 DNA sequence: TGTGCCAGCAGCTATACGGCCGGGACAGGGAACCAAGAGACCCAGTACTTC. Translating it yields CASSYTAGTGNQETQYF.

V usage is TRBV3-1 and J usage is TRBJ1-2, with no clear D. Germline values: CDR1 LGHDT, CDR2 YNNKEL (reference sequence). Trimming removed 0 bases at V and 2 bases at J, with 10 bases between. The CDR3 runs 15 residues. CDR3 protein: CASSQDWADNYGYTF. CDR3 bases: TGTGCCAGCAGCCAAGATTGGGCAGACAACTATGGCTACACCTTC.

V usage is TRBV7-9 and J usage is TRBJ2-3; 11 nucleotides line up with TRBD2. V shed 4 bases, J shed 2 bases, and the junction held 5 bases outside the gene matches. CDR1 and CDR2 (germline): SEHNR, FQNEAQ (reference sequence). This CDR3 region has 16 residues. In nucleotides, the CDR3 is TGTGCCAGCAGCTCCCGGACTAGCGGGTACACAGATACGCAGTATTTT. This sequence encodes CASSSRTSGYTDTQYF.

This clonotype was recorded once. This sequence joins TRBV7-8 and TRBJ1-6, with unresolved D. From germline, CDR1 is SGHVS and CDR2 FQNEAQ. CDR3 length: 9 amino acids. With 6 bases removed from V and 17 bases from J, the gap between germline ends came to 8 bases. CDR3 sequence reads: CASRSGVHF. DNA for the CDR3: TGTGCCAGCAGGAGCGGAGTCCACTTT.

V is TRBV7-9 and J is TRBJ1-2; D gene unclear. Between the trimmed V and J ends, which lost 5 bases and 6 bases, there was a span of 19 bases. The CDR3 has 15 residues. The germline V gene encodes CDR1 SEHNR and CDR2 FQNEAQ (reference sequence). The CDR3 is CASSNPGRTPNGYTF. The DNA of the CDR3 is TGTGCCAGCAGCAACCCTGGTAGGACCCCGAATGGCTACACCTTC.

The V gene is TRBV7-3, the J gene TRBJ2-3; D is perhaps TRBD1 (6 bases). Germline CDR1 reads SGHTA; CDR2 reads FQGTGA. V was pared by 2 bases and J by 4 bases, with 19 bases between. The CDR3 runs 17 residues. The CDR3 DNA is TGTGCCAGCAGCTTATTCGCTTTGGGGGCAGGCGCAGATACGCAGTATTTT. This encodes CASSLFALGAGADTQYF.

This rearrangement joins TRBV12-3 or TRBV12-4 to TRBJ2-7; 7 bases fit TRBD1. This CDR3 is 18 amino acids long. V shed 0 bases, J shed 0 bases, and the junction held 11 bases outside the gene matches. CDR3 sequence reads: CASSLAGLGGENSYEQYF. CDR3 sequence (DNA): TGTGCCAGCAGTTTAGCGGGGTTAGGGGGCGAAAACTCCTACGAGCAGTACTTC.

The rearrangement joins TRBV27 to TRBJ1-5; the match to TRBD1 covers 12 bases. Looked up from germline, CDR1 is MNHEY and CDR2 is SMNVEV (reference sequence). CDR3 size: 15 residues. The ends lost 5 bases at V and 7 bases at J; junction bases unmatched: 6. The CDR3 sequence: CASSTGTGGGQPQHF. In DNA, the CDR3 is TGTGCCAGCAGTACCGGGACAGGGGGCGGACAGCCCCAGCATTTT.

This chain uses TRBV5-4 with TRBJ2-7; D is perhaps TRBD2 (6 bases). Germline V gene data show CDR1 as SGHNT and CDR2 as YYREEE (reference sequence). The CDR3 is 15 amino acids. Trimming shortened V by 4 bases and J by 5 bases, and 19 bases separated the two germline ends. CDR3: CASSAPGLRLDEQYF. CDR3 sequence (DNA): TGTGCCAGCAGCGCACCGGGACTCCGCCTCGACGAGCAGTACTTC.

J is TRBJ2-7 and V is TRBV13; D may be TRBD1 or TRBD2 (6 bases each). Germline CDR1 is PRHDT and CDR2 is FYEKMQ (reference sequence). The CDR3 has 14 amino acids. The V gene lost 5 bases and the J gene lost 1 base, with 12 bases spanning the gap. The DNA for the CDR3 is TGTGCCAGCAGCCGGCAGGGGACTTCCTACGAGCAGTACTTC. It is translated as CASSRQGTSYEQYF.

The chain links TRBV20-1 to TRBJ2-2, with 9 bases aligning to TRBD2. Germline values: CDR1 DFQATT, CDR2 SNEGSKA (reference sequence). The CDR3 is made up of 15 amino acids. The J segment lost 1 base and the V segment lost 5 bases, leaving 5 bases of the junction unmatched. The CDR3 protein is CSAAGAGGNTGELFF. The DNA of the CDR3 is TGCAGTGCTGCCGGAGCGGGGGGGAACACCGGGGAGCTGTTTTTT.

V is TRBV20-1 and J is TRBJ2-1; no clear D. This CDR3 spans 13 amino acids. V lost 4 bases and J lost 3, with 10 bases in between. CDR1 and CDR2 (germline): DFQATT, SNEGSKA (reference sequence). This chain's CDR3 is CSATTTHYNEQFF. CDR3 DNA: TGCAGTGCTACAACTACCCACTACAATGAGCAGTTCTTC.